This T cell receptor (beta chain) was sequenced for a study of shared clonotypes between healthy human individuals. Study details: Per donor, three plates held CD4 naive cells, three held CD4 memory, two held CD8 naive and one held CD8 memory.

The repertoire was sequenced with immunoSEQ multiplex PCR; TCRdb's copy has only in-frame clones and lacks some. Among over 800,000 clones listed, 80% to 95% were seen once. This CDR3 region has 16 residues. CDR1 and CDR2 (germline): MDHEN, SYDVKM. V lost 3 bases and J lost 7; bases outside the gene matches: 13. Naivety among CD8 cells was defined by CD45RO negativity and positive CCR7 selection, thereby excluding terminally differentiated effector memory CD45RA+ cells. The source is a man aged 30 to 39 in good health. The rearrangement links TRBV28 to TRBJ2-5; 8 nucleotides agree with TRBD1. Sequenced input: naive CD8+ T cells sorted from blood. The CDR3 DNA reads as TGTGCCAGCAGTTTTAATCCGGACAGGGCTGAGGGGACCCAGTACTTC. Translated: CASSFNPDRAEGTQYF.